This T cell receptor (beta chain) comes out of a study of cytomegalovirus exposure and HLA in healthy donors (dated by TCRdb to the late 2010s). For the study in its entirety: In an earlier analysis of fewer than 750 of the donors, 276 Gb of sequence data and 120 million or so unique TCR beta sequences from about 190 million T cells were reported. Typing coverage varied by locus: roughly 629-640 donors for A, B, C, DRB1 and DQB1; approximately 500 for DQA1; approximately 610 for DPA1; roughly 450 for DPB1. In addition to the first cohort of about 650 subjects, a separate validation cohort of 130 or so different subjects was used. Roughly five DR-DQ haplotypes were treated as single units for association and clustering because of strong linkage in the cohort. All discovery cohort repertoires had been generated using a single sequencing platform. On average, 235,054 unique TCR beta nucleotide sequences were sequenced per donor among 398 genotyped donors of the cohort, with roughly a sixth of those sequences being non-productive. An early release covering approximately 600 HLA-typed donors comprised about 310 gigabases of sequencing data and 65 million to 100 million unique TCR sequences. In an earlier analysis of several hundred of the donors, high-throughput TCR beta sequencing was used to judge whether each TCR beta V gene segment behaved as functional or pseudogenic. Rather than drawing on any new phenotypic data, the later analysis identified candidate immune exposures from TCR beta sequences and the way those sequences occurred across donors. HLA typing covered class I and class II loci at four-digit resolution. Donor age, sex, ethnicity and CMV serostatus were collected together with the repertoire data. A later analysis re-examined previously published TCR beta repertoires from over 500 donors and added high-resolution HLA genotyping to investigate patterns of TCR occurrence. The study aimed to test whether signatures of past pathogen exposure could be identified by cataloging public T cell receptors. The study profiled the T cell repertoires of fewer than 850 subjects by immunosequencing and related them to cytomegalovirus serostatus. The genetic ancestry cluster associated with self-reported Caucasian donors included over 80% of the roughly 360 genotyped donors. The study combined high-throughput TCR immunosequencing, statistical association of individual TCRs with disease status, and machine learning to predict cytomegalovirus infection status. A later genetic analysis used genome-wide SNP genotypes for about three fifths of the roughly 700 donors, treating that subset as a discovery cohort. Overall study results and their limits: HLA typing was unavailable for some donors at each locus, so association tests used only the typed subset. Specific HLA alleles were associated with roughly 17,000 TCR beta sequences at a false discovery rate of 0.05 in a later analysis. Because the 87-base-pair reads could not distinguish some IMGT-functional V segments, including TRBV6-2 and TRBV6-3, those segments were excluded. Linkage disequilibrium might explain the correlated functional status among segregating V segments, but an unknown experimental factor could not be excluded. Most CMV-associated TCR beta chains appeared to be HLA-restricted in a later analysis, and the HLA associations seemed to be driven largely by CMV exposure. In a later genetic analysis, fewer N-insertions in productive TCRs were reported among donors in an Asian-associated ancestry cluster than the approximately 630-donor mean. In an earlier analysis of approximately 590 of the donors, most TCR beta V segments appeared in productive rearrangements about 87% or about 30% of the time, broadly matching IMGT annotations. In vitro tests confirmed that a few of the cytomegalovirus-associated TCR beta chains recognize cytomegalovirus antigens. A later genetic analysis associated a missense DCLRE1C variant with V-gene and J-gene trimming of TCR beta chains, and an independent cohort replicated the association. A cluster of highly shared sequence variants was judged likely to represent a technical artifact of the sequencing pipeline. A later analysis found that HLA-associated TCR beta chains were more clonally expanded and had lower generation probabilities than equally common non-associated chains. Most TCR sequences were observed very rarely across donors, whereas some public TCRs were present in many individuals. The cohort was sequenced for TCR beta chains only, and without alpha or paired-chain data the features that could be detected were limited. Because counts were too low, under 20 rarely observed V segments, including chromosome 9 orphons, were left out of the earlier analysis of some 640 of the donors. A later analysis found that TCR association rates varied across HLA loci, with DRB1 alleles showing the most associated TCRs and HLA-C alleles the fewest. A further reported finding was that TCR beta sequences accurately predicted the HLA-A and HLA-B alleles for most subjects in the first cohort. Assigning TCR associations to individual alleles was difficult when HLA alleles, especially DR and DQ, strongly co-occurred. The only immune exposure information available for the cohort was CMV serostatus. In both the original and validation cohorts, the classifier was reported to diagnose cytomegalovirus status with high specificity and sensitivity. In a later analysis, several top co-occurrence clusters were reported to appear linked to parvovirus B19, influenza, CMV and Epstein-Barr virus. The authors suggested that the approach could potentially be generalized to other disease states and immunological phenotypes. Presence/absence analyses assumed roughly uniform sequencing depth across donors, an assumption that may not hold. The study gave a list of 150 to 200 TCR beta chains associated with cytomegalovirus.

V loses 0 bases of germline sequence and J loses 6 bases, and the interval between the two ends is 14 bases. Including the terminal cysteine and phenylalanine, the CDR3 comprises 15 residues. Only the CDR3 region is kept as DNA, spanning 45 bases read in frame from base 1. The germline V gene yields MDHEN for CDR1 and SYDVKM for CDR2. In total, around 600 healthy bone marrow donors made up the cohort. Cohort members were all nominally healthy when sampled, although unrecorded immune exposures were likely present. The donor was CMV seropositive and was included in the group of about 290 seropositive cohort members. A peripheral blood sample was provided by each donor, and peripheral blood mononuclear cells were used for TCR beta sequencing. Genomic DNA extraction from the blood cell samples was performed with the Qiagen DNeasy Blood Extraction Kit. Receptors were amplified or captured by the immunoSEQ multiplex PCR assay. For the multiplex PCR, a mixture combining 60 forward primers for TCR Vbeta segments and 13 reverse primers for TCR Jbeta segments was used. Amplification of the CDR3 region of rearranged TCR beta genes was performed with a multiplex PCR assay on genomic DNA. The Illumina HiSeq System was used to sequence the amplified TCR beta libraries as 87-base-pair reads. In the original analysis: A later analysis counted approximately 76 million unique TCR beta chains across the 666 repertoires, and roughly 9.9 million of these chains were shared by at least two donors. Raw reads were error-corrected and collapsed into unique sequences by a nearest-neighbor algorithm in which closely related sequences were merged to remove PCR and sequencing errors. V, D and J gene segments were assigned by aligning CDR3 sequences to IMGT reference sequences. For a sequence to be retained, at least a six-nucleotide match to both a V gene segment and a J gene segment was required. A rearrangement counted as productive if the CDR3 had no stop codons and remained in frame with V and J, and every other rearrangement counted as non-productive. CDR3 was defined by IMGT convention, running from the second conserved V-encoded cysteine to the conserved J-encoded phenylalanine. Sequences without an unambiguous match to a single V gene segment were excluded from the earlier analysis of almost 600 of the donors. An earlier analysis of approximately 590 of the donors classified V segments as functional when productive rearrangements were above 56.7% and as segregating when the standard deviation between donors was above 5%. A statistical classification framework was built for diagnosing cytomegalovirus status from the catalog of TCR beta chain sequences. V and J gene assignment, in a later analysis, came from comparing TCR nucleotide sequences with IMGT/GENE-DB human TR gene sequences. In a later analysis, CDR3 sequences and most-parsimonious VDJ recombination scenarios were assigned using the TCRdist pipeline. In a later analysis, each TCR beta chain was defined by its CDR3 amino acid sequence together with its V-gene family, and reads without a unique V-gene family were excluded. To address suspected cross-contamination and a sequencing artifact, a later analysis removed 592 highly shared, low-generation-probability nucleotide sequences. For each public chain, a later analysis derived a clonal expansion index from normalized ranks of inferred template counts within each repertoire. A later analysis computed generation probabilities with a VDJ recombination model fitted to out-of-frame rearrangements, and checked the results against IGoR. Hypergeometric tests were used in a later analysis to score TCR-TCR, TCR-HLA and TCR-CMV co-occurrence, with a repertoire-size bias correction applied to the TCR pairs. A later analysis estimated false discovery rates by permuting HLA or CMV assignments 20 times. In a later analysis, co-occurring TCRs were grouped using DBSCAN, and TCRdist sequence similarity was added for clustering within HLA-allele-positive subsets. Repertoires with fewer than 30,000 or more than 120,000 public chains were left out of co-occurrence clustering, as were several repertoires with anomalous nucleotide sharing. In its TCRdb copy, this immuneACCESS table keeps in-frame sequences only and misses some clones. Where compared with another copy, unresolved V genes explain less than half of these, and the others have no known cause. The V and J calls and the clone size are those of that table, but D and trimming were determined from the DNA. The sample table holds tens of thousands of clones, of which over 75% were seen once. Jointly, the top ten make up under 5% of the sample.

This clone has a single count. The clone's antigen remains unknown. Base quality data are lacking; no much larger clone is found one base away. The sequencing sample was made of PBMCs. This receptor was identified in a male donor in good health and CMV-seropositive. The V and J genes are TRBV28 and TRBJ1-2; a weak D assignment points to TRBD1 (6 bases agree). DNA sequence: TGTGCCAGCAGTTTATGGGCGGGGGGGGCGGATGGCTACACCTTC. Its product reads: CASSLWAGGADGYTF.